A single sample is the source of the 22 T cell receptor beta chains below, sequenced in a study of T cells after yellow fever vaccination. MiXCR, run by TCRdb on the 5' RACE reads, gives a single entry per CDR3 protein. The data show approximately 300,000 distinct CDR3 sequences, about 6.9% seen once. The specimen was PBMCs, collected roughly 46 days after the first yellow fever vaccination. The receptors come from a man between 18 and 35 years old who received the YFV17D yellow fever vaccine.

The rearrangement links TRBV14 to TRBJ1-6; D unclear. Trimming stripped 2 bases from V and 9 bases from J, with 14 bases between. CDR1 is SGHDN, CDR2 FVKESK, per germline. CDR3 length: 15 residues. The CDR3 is CASSQSYSSGSPLHF. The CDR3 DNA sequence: TGTGCCAGCAGCCAAAGTTACAGTTCCGGTTCACCCCTCCACTTT.

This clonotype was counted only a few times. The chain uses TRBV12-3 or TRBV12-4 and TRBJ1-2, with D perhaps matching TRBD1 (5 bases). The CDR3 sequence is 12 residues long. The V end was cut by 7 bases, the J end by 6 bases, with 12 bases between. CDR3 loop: CASTRTKDGYTF. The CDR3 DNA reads TGTGCCAGCACCCGGACAAAGGATGGCTACACCTTC.

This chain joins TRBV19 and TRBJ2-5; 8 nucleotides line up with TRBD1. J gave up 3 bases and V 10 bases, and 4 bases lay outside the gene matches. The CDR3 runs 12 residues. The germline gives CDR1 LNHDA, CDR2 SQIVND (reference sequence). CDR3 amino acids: CATSTGEETQYF. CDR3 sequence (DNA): TGTGCCACCTCGACAGGGGAAGAGACCCAGTACTTC. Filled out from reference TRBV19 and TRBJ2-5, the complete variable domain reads DGGITQSPKYLFRKEGQNVTLSCEQNLNHDAMYWYRQDPGQGLRLIYYSQIVNDFQKGDIAEGYSVSREKKESFPLTVTSAQKNPTAFYLCATSTGEETQYFGPGTRLLVL.

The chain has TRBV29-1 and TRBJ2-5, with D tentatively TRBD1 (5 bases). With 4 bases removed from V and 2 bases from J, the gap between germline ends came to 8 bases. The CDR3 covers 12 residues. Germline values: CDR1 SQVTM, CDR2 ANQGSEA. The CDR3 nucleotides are TGCAGCGTTGGGACAAAACAAGAGACCCAGTACTTC. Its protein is CSVGTKQETQYF.

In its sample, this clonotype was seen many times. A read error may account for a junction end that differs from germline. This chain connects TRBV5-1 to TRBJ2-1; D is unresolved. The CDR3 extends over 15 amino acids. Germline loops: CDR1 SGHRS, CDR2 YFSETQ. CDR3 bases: TGCGCCAGCAGCTTGGATAAAAATTTGGACCGGGTGTCGAAGTTC. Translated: CASSLDKNLDRVSKF.

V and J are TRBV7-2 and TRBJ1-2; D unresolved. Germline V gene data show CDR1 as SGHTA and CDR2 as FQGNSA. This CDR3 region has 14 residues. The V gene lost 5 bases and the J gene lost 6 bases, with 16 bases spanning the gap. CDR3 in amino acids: CASSPHAKVDGYTF. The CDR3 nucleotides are TGTGCCAGCAGCCCCCACGCCAAGGTCGATGGCTACACCTTC.

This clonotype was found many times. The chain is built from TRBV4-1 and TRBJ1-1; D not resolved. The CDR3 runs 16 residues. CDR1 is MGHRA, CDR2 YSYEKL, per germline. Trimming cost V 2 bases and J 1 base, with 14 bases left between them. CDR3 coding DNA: TGCGCCAGCAGCCAACCCAGGAACCCCGAGAACACTGAAGCTTTCTTT. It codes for CASSQPRNPENTEAFF.

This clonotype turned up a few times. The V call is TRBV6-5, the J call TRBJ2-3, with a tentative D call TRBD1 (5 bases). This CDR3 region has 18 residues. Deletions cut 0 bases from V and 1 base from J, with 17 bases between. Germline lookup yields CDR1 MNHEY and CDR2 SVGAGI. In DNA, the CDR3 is TGTGCCAGCAGTTACTCGAAGTCCGCAGGGATGGGCACAGATACGCAGTATTTT. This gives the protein CASSYSKSAGMGTDTQYF.

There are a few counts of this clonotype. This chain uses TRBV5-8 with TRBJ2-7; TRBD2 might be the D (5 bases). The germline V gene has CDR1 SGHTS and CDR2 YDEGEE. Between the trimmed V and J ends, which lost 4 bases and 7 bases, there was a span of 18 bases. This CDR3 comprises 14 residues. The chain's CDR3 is CASSPGGLGREQYV. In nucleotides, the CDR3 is TGTGCCAGCAGCCCTGGCGGGTTGGGTCGGGAGCAGTACGTC.

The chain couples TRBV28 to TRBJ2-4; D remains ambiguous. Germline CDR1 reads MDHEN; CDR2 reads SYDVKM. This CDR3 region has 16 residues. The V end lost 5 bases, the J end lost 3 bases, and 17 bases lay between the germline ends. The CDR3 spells CASSTAASDGKNIQYF. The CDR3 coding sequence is TGTGCCAGCAGTACGGCCGCTTCCGATGGCAAAAACATTCAGTACTTC. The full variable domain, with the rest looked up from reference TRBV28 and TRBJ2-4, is DVKVTQSSRYLVKRTGEKVFLECVQDMDHENMFWYRQDPGLGLRLIYFSYDVKMKEKGDIPEGYSVSREKKERFSLILESASTNQTSMYLCASSTAASDGKNIQYFGAGTRLSVL.

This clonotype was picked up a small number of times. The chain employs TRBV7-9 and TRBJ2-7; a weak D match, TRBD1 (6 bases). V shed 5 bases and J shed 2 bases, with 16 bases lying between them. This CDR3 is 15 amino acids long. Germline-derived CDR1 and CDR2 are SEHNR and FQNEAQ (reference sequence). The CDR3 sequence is CASSHTQGKAYEQYF. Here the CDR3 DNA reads TGTGCCAGCAGCCACACGCAGGGGAAAGCCTACGAGCAGTACTTC. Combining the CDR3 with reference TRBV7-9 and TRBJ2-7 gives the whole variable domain DTGVSQNPRHKITKRGQNVTFRCDPISEHNRLYWYRQTLGQGPEFLTYFQNEAQLEKSRLLSDRFSAERPKGSFSTLEIQRTEQGDSAMYLCASSHTQGKAYEQYFGPGTRLTVT.

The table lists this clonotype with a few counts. DNA of the CDR3: TGTGCCAGCAGTTTATCAGGGGACTACGAGCAGTACTTC. Its protein product is CASSLSGDYEQYF. The V gene is TRBV27, the J gene TRBJ2-7, with D perhaps TRBD1 (5 bases). The germline V and J ends were trimmed by 0 bases and 3 bases, with 6 bases remaining between them. The CDR3 is 13 residues long. Germline V gene lookup returns CDR1 MNHEY and CDR2 SMNVEV (reference sequence).

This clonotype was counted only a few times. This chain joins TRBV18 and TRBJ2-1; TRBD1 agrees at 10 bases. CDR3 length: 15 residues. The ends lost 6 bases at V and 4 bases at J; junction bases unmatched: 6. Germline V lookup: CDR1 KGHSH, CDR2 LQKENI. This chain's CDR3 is CASSRGQGGYNEQFF. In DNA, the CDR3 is TGTGCCAGCTCCCGTGGACAGGGGGGATACAATGAGCAGTTCTTC.

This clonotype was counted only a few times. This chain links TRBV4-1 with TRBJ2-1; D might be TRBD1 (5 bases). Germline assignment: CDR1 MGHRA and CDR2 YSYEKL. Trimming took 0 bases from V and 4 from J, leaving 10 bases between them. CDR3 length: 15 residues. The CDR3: CASSQDLGRYNEQFF. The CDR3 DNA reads TGCGCCAGCAGCCAAGATCTGGGGCGTTACAATGAGCAGTTCTTC.

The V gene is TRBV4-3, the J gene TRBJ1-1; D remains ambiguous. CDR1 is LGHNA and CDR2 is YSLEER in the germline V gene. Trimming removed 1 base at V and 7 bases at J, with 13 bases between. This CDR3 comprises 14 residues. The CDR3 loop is CASSQGPIENEAFF. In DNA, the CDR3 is TGCGCCAGCAGCCAAGGCCCGATCGAGAATGAAGCTTTCTTT.

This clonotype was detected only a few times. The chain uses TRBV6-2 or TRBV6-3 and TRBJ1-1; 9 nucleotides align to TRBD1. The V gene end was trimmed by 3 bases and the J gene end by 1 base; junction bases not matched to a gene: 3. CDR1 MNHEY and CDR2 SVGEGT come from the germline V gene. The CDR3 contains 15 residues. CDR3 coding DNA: TGTGCCAGCAGTTATGGACAGGGGAGGAACACTGAAGCTTTCTTT. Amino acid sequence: CASSYGQGRNTEAFF.

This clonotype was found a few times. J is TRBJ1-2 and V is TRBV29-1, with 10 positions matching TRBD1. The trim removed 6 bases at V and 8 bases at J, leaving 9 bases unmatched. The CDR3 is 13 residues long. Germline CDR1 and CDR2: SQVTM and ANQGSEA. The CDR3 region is CSVYAGQGSGYTF. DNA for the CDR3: TGCAGCGTCTACGCGGGACAGGGGAGCGGCTACACCTTC.

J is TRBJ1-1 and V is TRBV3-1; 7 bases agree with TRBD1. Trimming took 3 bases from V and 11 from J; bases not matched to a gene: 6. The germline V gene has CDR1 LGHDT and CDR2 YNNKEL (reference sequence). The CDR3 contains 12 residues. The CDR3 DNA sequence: TGTGCCAGCAGCCAGGCTAGGACAGGCGCTTTCTTT. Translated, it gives CASSQARTGAFF.

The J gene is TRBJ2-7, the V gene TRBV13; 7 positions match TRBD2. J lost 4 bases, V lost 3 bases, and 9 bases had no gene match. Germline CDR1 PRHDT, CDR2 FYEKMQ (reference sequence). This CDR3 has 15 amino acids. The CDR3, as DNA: TGTGCCAGCAGCTTGGCCGGGGGGAGACATTACGAGCAGTACTTC. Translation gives CASSLAGGRHYEQYF. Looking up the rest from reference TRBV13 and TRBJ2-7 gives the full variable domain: AAGVIQSPRHLIKEKRETATLKCYPIPRHDTVYWYQQGPGQDPQFLISFYEKMQSDKGSIPDRFSAQQFSDYHSELNMSSLELGDSALYFCASSLAGGRHYEQYFGPGTRLTVT.

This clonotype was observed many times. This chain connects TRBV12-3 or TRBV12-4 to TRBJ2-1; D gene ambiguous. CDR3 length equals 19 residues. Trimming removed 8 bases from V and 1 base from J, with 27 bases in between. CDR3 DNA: TGTGCCAGCTCGCCACAAAGGGCTAGTGCGACGACTTCCTACAATGAGCAGTTCTTC. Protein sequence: CASSPQRASATTSYNEQFF.

The CDR3, as DNA: TGTGCCAGCAGCCTGGGTGTAGACTACGAGCAGTACGTC. Residues: CASSLGVDYEQYV. The gene calls are TRBV5-5 and TRBJ2-7; no definite D call. This CDR3 spans 13 amino acids. Germline CDR1 reads SGHKS; CDR2 reads YYEKEE (reference sequence). Trimming took 4 bases from V and 3 from J, leaving 11 bases between them.

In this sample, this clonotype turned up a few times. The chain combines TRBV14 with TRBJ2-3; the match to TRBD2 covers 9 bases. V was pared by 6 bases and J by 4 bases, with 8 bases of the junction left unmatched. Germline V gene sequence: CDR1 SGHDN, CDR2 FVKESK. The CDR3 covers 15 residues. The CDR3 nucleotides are TGTGCCAGCAGTCACCTAGCGGGGTTCGCAGATACGCAGTATTTT. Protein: CASSHLAGFADTQYF.